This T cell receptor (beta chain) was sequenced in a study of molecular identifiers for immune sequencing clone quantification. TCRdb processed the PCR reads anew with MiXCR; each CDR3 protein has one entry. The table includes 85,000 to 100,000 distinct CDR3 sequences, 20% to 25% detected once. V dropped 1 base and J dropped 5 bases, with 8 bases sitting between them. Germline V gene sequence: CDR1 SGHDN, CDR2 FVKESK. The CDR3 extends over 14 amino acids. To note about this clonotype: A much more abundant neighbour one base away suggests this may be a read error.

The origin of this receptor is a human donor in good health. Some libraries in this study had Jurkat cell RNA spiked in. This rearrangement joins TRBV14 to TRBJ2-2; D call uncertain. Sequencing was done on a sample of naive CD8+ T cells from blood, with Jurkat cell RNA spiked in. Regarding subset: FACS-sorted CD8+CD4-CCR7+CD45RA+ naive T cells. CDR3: CASSQGEQTGELFF. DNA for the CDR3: TGTGCCAGCAGCCAAGGAGAACAGACCGGGGAGCTGTTTTTT.